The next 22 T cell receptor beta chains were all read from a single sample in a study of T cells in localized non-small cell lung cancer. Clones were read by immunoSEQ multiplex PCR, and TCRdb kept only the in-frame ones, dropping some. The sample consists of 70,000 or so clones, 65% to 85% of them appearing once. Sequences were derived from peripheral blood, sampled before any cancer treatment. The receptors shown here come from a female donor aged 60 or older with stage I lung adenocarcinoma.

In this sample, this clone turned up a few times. CDR3: CASSLNSNLGNTIYF. The CDR3 nucleotides are TGCGCCAGCAGCTTGAACAGTAACCTTGGGAACACCATATATTTT. The genes are TRBV5-1 and TRBJ1-3; no clear D gene. The CDR3 length is 15 residues. Trimming shortened V by 1 base and J by 7 bases, and 15 bases separated the two germline ends. Germline V gene data show CDR1 as SGHRS and CDR2 as YFSETQ.

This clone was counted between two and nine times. CDR3 loop: CASSLGKAAEQFF. The CDR3 nucleotides are TGCGCCAGCAGCTTAGGGAAGGCGGCCGAGCAGTTCTTC. V and J are TRBV5-1 and TRBJ2-1; the D is unclear. CDR3 length: 13 amino acids. Trimming pared 2 bases from V and 10 bases from J, leaving 13 bases between. Germline V gene lookup returns CDR1 SGHRS and CDR2 YFSETQ.

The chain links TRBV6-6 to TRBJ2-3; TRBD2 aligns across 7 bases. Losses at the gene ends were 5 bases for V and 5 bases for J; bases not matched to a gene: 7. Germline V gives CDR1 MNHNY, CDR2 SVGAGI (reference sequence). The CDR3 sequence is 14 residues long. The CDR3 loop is CASSIRGRGDTQYF. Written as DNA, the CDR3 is TGTGCCAGCAGTATCCGCGGGAGAGGAGATACGCAGTATTTT.

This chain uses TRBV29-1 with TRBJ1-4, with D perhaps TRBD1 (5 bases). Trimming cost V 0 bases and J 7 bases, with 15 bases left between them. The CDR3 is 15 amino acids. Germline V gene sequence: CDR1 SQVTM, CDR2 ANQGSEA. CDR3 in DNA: TGCAGCGTTGAAGAGATGGAGGGGACTCGTGAAAAACTGTTTTTT. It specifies CSVEEMEGTREKLFF.

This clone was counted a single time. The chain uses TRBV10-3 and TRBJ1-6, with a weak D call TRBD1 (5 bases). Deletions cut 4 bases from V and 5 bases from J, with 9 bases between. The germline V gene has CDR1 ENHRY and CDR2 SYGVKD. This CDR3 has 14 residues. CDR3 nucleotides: TGTGCCATCAGTGTCAGCAGGGATAATTCACCCCTCCACTTT. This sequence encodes CAISVSRDNSPLHF.

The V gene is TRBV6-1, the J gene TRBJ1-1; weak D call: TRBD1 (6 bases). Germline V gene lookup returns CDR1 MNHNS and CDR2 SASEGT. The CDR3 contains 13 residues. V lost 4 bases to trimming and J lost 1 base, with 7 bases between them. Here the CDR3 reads CASSGQANTEAFF. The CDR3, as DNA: TGTGCCAGCAGTGGACAGGCGAACACTGAAGCTTTCTTT.

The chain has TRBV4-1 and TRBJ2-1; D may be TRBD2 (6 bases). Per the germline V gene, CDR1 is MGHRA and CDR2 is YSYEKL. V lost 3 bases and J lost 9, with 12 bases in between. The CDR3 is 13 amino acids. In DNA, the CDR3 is TGCGCCAGCAGCCAGGAGGGTTTGACTGAGCAGTTCTTC. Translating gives CASSQEGLTEQFF.

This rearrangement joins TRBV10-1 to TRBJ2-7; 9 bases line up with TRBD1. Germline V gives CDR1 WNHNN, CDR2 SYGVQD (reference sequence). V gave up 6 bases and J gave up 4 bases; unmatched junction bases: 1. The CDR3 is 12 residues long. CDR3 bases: TGCGCCAGCAGGGGACAGGGTTACGAGCAGTACTTC. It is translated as CASRGQGYEQYF.

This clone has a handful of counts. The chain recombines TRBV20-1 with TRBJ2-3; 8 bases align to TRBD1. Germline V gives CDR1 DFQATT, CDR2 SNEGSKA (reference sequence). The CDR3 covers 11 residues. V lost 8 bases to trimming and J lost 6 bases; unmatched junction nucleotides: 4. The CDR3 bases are TGCAGTTCACGACAGGGGGATACGCAGTATTTT. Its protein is CSSRQGDTQYF.

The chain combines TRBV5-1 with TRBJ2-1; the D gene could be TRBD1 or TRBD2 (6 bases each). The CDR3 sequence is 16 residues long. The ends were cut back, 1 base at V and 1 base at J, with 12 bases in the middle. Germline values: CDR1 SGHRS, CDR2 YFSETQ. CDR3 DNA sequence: TGCGCCAGCAGCTTGCTAGGGGGGCTGTCCTACAATGAGCAGTTCTTC. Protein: CASSLLGGLSYNEQFF.

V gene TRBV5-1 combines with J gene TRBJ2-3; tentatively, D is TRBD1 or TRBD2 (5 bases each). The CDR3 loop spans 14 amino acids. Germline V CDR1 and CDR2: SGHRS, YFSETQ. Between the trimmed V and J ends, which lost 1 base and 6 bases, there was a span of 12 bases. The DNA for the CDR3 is TGCGCCAGCAGCTTGTACGGGACGGCGGATACGCAGTATTTT. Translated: CASSLYGTADTQYF. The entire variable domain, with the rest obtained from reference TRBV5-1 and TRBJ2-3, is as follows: KAGVTQTPRYLIKTRGQQVTLSCSPISGHRSVSWYQQTPGQGLQFLFEYFSETQRNKGNFPGRFSGRQFSNSRSEMNVSTLELGDSALYLCASSLYGTADTQYFGPGTRLTVL.

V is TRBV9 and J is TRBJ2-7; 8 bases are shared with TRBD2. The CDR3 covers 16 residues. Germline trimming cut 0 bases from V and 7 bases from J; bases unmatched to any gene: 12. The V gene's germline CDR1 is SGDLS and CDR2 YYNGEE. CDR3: CASSVAGAAGAREQYF. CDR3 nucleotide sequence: TGTGCCAGCAGCGTAGCGGGAGCAGCGGGAGCGCGGGAGCAGTACTTC.

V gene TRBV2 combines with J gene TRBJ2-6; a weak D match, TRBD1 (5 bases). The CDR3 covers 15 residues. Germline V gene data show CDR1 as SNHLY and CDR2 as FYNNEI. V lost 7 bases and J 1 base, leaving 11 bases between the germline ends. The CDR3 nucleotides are TGTGCCAGCAACAACGACAGATCTGGGGCCAACGTCCTGACTTTC. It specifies CASNNDRSGANVLTF.

The CDR3 spells CASSRQGENTEAFF. DNA of the CDR3: TGTGCCAGTAGCCGACAGGGGGAGAACACTGAAGCTTTCTTT. The chain recombines TRBV19 with TRBJ1-1, with TRBD1 matching over 9 bases. V lost 6 bases and J lost 1; bases outside the gene matches: 3. Germline-derived CDR1 and CDR2 are LNHDA and SQIVND (reference sequence). CDR3 size: 14 residues.

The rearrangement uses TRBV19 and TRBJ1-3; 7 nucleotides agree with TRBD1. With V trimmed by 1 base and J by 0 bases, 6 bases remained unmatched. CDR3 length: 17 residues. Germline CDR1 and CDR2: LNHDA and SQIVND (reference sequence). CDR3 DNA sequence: TGTGCCAGTAGTATAGGGGACAGCTACTCCTCTGGAAACACCATATATTTT. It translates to CASSIGDSYSSGNTIYF.

The CDR3 DNA is TGTGCCAGCAGCGTGGACAACTCACCCCTCCACTTT. As protein: CASSVDNSPLHF. The chain is built from TRBV5-4 and TRBJ1-6; possible D gene TRBD1, 5 bases. CDR3 length: 12 residues. Germline V gives CDR1 SGHNT, CDR2 YYREEE (reference sequence). Trimming removed 4 bases at V and 10 bases at J, with 9 bases between.

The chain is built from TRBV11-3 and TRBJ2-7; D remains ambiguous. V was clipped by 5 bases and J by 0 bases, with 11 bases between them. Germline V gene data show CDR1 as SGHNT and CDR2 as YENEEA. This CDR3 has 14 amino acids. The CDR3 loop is CASSATQSSYEQYF. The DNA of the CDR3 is TGTGCCAGCAGCGCGACACAAAGCTCCTACGAGCAGTACTTC.

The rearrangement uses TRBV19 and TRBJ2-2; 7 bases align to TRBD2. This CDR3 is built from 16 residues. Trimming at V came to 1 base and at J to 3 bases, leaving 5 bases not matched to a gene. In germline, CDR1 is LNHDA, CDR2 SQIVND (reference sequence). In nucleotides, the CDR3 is TGTGCCAGTAGTATAGGGGGAGGGCACTACACCGGGGAGCTGTTTTTT. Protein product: CASSIGGGHYTGELFF.

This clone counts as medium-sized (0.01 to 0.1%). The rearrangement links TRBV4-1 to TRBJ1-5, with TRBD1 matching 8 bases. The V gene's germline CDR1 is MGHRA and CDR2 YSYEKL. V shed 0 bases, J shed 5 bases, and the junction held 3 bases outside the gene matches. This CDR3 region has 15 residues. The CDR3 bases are TGCGCCAGCAGCCAAGAGGTGACAGGGGATCAGCCCCAGCATTTT. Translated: CASSQEVTGDQPQHF.

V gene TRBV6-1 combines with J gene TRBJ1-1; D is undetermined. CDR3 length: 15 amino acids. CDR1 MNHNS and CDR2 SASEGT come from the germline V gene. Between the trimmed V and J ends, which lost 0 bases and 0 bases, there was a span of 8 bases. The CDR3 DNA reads TGTGCCAGCAGTGAAGCGCTCCAGATGAACACTGAAGCTTTCTTT. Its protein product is CASSEALQMNTEAFF.

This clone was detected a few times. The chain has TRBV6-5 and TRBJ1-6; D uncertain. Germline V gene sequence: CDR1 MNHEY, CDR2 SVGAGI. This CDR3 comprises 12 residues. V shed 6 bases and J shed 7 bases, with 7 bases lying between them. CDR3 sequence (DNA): TGTGCCAGCAGCAACAGCAATTCACCCCTCCACTTT. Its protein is CASSNSNSPLHF.

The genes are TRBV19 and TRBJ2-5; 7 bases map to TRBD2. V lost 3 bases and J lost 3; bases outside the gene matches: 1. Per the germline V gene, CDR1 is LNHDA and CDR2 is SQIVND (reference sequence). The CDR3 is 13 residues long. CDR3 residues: CASSMAGEETQYF. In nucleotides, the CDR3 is TGTGCCAGTAGTATGGCGGGGGAAGAGACCCAGTACTTC.